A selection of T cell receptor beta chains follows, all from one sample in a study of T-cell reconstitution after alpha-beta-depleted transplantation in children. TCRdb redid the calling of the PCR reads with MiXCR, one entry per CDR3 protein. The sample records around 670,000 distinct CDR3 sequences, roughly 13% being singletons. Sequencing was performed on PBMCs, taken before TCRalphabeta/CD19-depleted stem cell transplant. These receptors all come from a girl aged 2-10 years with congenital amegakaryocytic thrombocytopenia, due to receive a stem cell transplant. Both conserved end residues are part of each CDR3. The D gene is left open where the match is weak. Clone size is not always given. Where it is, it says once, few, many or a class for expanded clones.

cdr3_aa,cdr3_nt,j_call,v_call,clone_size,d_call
CASSLPSTGSNEKLFF,TGCGCCAGCAGCTTGCCTTCGACAGGTTCTAATGAAAAACTGTTTTTT,TRBJ1-4,TRBV5-1,.,.
CSAAAGAEDTQYF,TGCAGTGCCGCAGCGGGAGCCGAAGATACGCAGTATTTT,TRBJ2-3,TRBV20-1,many,TRBD2
CASSATLGASVFNEQFF,TGTGCCAGCAGCGCCACGCTGGGGGCTAGCGTATTCAATGAGCAGTTCTTC,TRBJ2-1,TRBV9,many,.
CASSSDRKANYGDTF,TGTGCCAGCAGTTCCGACAGGAAAGCTAACTATGGCGACACCTTC,TRBJ1-2,TRBV28,.,.
CASSLGGVLQGNGQFF,TGTGCCAGCAGCTTAGGAGGGGTACTTCAGGGAAACGGGCAGTTCTTC,TRBJ2-1,TRBV11-2,many,.
CASRVYSGNTIYF,TGTGCCAGCAGAGTTTACTCTGGAAACACCATATATTTT,TRBJ1-3,TRBV6-1,few,.
CASSSSTGERNEQFF,TGCGCCAGCAGCTCGAGTACGGGGGAGAGAAATGAGCAGTTCTTC,TRBJ2-1,TRBV5-1,.,.
CASSDRPSAGNEQFF,TGTGCCAGCAGTGACCGCCCTAGCGCAGGCAATGAGCAGTTCTTC,TRBJ2-1,TRBV6-4,many,.
CASSSPLIGNSSYEQYF,TGTGCCAGCAGTTCGCCCTTAATTGGGAATTCCTCCTACGAGCAGTACTTC,TRBJ2-7,TRBV28,few,.
CASRTGLHEQYF,TGTGCCAGCAGGACGGGACTACACGAGCAGTACTTC,TRBJ2-7,TRBV6-5,.,TRBD2
CASSRDRETQYF,TGCGCCAGCAGCAGGGACAGAGAGACCCAGTACTTC,TRBJ2-5,TRBV5-1,many,TRBD1
CGADRKPYEQYF,TGTGGGGCAGACAGGAAACCCTACGAGCAGTACTTC,TRBJ2-7,TRBV2,.,.
CASSAVQGDSYTF,TGTGCCAGCAGCGCGGTACAGGGAGACAGCTACACCTTC,TRBJ1-2,TRBV5-6,few,.
CASSLSLGFLGYEQYF,TGTGCCAGCAGTCTAAGCCTCGGGTTCCTAGGCTACGAGCAGTACTTC,TRBJ2-7,TRBV12-3/TRBV12-4,many,.
CASSRLAGGLREQFF,TGTGCCAGCAGTAGACTAGCGGGAGGGTTGCGCGAGCAGTTCTTC,TRBJ2-1,TRBV12-3/TRBV12-4,few,TRBD2
CSAKTTGGIWNQPQHF,TGCAGTGCTAAGACGACAGGGGGTATTTGGAATCAGCCCCAGCATTTT,TRBJ1-5,TRBV20-1,many,TRBD1
CASSEGLAGPEQFF,TGTGCCAGCAGTGAGGGACTAGCGGGACCTGAGCAGTTCTTC,TRBJ2-1,TRBV2,few,TRBD2
CASSLFSGDQETQYF,TGTGCCAGCAGCTTATTTAGCGGGGATCAAGAGACCCAGTACTTC,TRBJ2-5,TRBV7-2,many,TRBD2
CASSYSFEREQFF,TGTGCCAGCAGTTACTCATTCGAGCGTGAGCAGTTCTTC,TRBJ2-1,TRBV6-5,many,.
CASGLWVARGYHEQFF,TGTGCCAGCGGCTTATGGGTGGCGCGGGGGTACCATGAGCAGTTCTTC,TRBJ2-1,TRBV7-8,.,TRBD2
CASSLLRAGPGADTQYF,TGTGCCAGCAGCTTATTGCGAGCGGGACCAGGAGCAGATACGCAGTATTTT,TRBJ2-3,TRBV7-6,.,TRBD2
CASTEENTEAFF,TGTGCCAGCACGGAAGAGAACACTGAAGCTTTCTTT,TRBJ1-1,TRBV25-1,many,.
CASSLAGSGRAYRDTQYF,TGTGCCAGCAGCTTAGCGGGTAGCGGGAGGGCATACAGGGATACGCAGTATTTT,TRBJ2-3,TRBV7-8,many,TRBD2
CASSSFRLAGWQETQYF,TGTGCCAGCAGTTCCTTTAGACTAGCGGGTTGGCAAGAGACCCAGTACTTC,TRBJ2-5,TRBV27,.,TRBD2
CASRNREEDTGELFF,TGCGCCAGCAGAAACAGGGAGGAAGACACCGGGGAGCTGTTTTTT,TRBJ2-2,TRBV5-1,.,.
CASSLEGVGTEAFF,TGTGCCAGCAGCTTAGAGGGGGTAGGCACTGAAGCTTTCTTT,TRBJ1-1,TRBV7-9,many,.
CASSLVPLVGVQYNEQFF,TGTGCCAGCAGCTTAGTCCCCTTGGTGGGAGTACAATACAATGAGCAGTTCTTC,TRBJ2-1,TRBV7-6,few,.
CASSLQNSPNEQFF,TGTGCCAGCAGCTTACAGAATAGCCCCAATGAGCAGTTCTTC,TRBJ2-1,TRBV7-9,.,.
CASSFENEGYNEQFF,TGTGCCAGCAGCTTCGAGAACGAGGGATACAATGAGCAGTTCTTC,TRBJ2-1,TRBV5-5,.,.
CASTQGSNYNEQFF,TGTGCCAGCACACAGGGGTCAAACTACAATGAGCAGTTCTTC,TRBJ2-1,TRBV27,.,TRBD1
CASSVGTVTYEQYF,TGTGCCAGCAGCGTCGGGACAGTTACCTACGAGCAGTACTTC,TRBJ2-7,TRBV9,many,TRBD1
CASSQFNTEAFF,TGTGCCAGCAGCCAATTTAACACTGAAGCTTTCTTT,TRBJ1-1,TRBV12-3/TRBV12-4,few,.
CASSAWASGREQYF,TGTGCCAGCAGCGCGTGGGCTAGCGGGAGGGAGCAGTATTTT,TRBJ2-3,TRBV7-2,.,TRBD2
CASRARTGGYEQYF,TGTGCCAGCAGAGCTAGGACAGGGGGCTACGAGCAGTACTTC,TRBJ2-7,TRBV28,.,TRBD1
CASSLVGASEFF,TGTGCCAGCAGCTTAGTGGGCGCGAGTGAGTTCTTC,TRBJ2-1,TRBV7-9,few,.
CSAPSFGAGGTTDTQYF,TGCAGTGCCCCTTCTTTTGGAGCGGGAGGAACTACAGATACGCAGTATTTT,TRBJ2-3,TRBV20-1,.,TRBD2
CASSYSGTTYGYTF,TGTGCCAGCAGTTACTCAGGGACGACCTATGGCTACACCTTC,TRBJ1-2,TRBV6-5,many,.
CASSGASGRVFF,TGCGCCAGCAGTGGGGCTAGCGGAAGGGTTTTCTTC,TRBJ2-1,TRBV5-1,.,TRBD2
CASRKAENTEAFF,TGTGCCAGCAGAAAAGCCGAAAACACTGAAGCTTTCTTT,TRBJ1-1,TRBV7-8,.,.
CAWSTGGLVRNEQFF,TGTGCCTGGAGCACGGGGGGTCTAGTCCGTAATGAGCAGTTCTTC,TRBJ2-1,TRBV30,.,TRBD2
CASSPKEKPGVGFF,TGTGCCAGCAGCCCTAAGGAAAAACCCGGGGTTGGTTTCTTT,TRBJ1-1,TRBV7-9,.,.